This entry is about one T cell receptor (beta chain). Antigen unknown. A junction end diverges from the germline sequence, so it may reflect a read error. RNA transcripts gave rise to amplified TCR beta CDR3 regions. Primed by the HTBI set, a first-round RT-PCR was run on the TCR CDR3. TCRdb analysed the multiplex PCR reads with MiXCR anew, one entry per CDR3 protein. The repertoire holds 600,000 to 800,000 distinct CDR3 sequences, with around 40% as singletons. The definition of stable Graves' hyperthyroidism was no ophthalmopathy progression within 18 months. This sample is part of a study of T cells in Graves' hyperthyroidism and ophthalmopathy. Broader study findings: Before onset, by a median of 6.5 months, the model predicted ophthalmopathy.

Germline CDR1 and CDR2: SGHTA and FQGTGA. There are 16 residues in the CDR3. The sample was blood. The clonotype comes from a woman between 40 and 50 years old with Graves' hyperthyroidism. The V and J genes are TRBV7-3 and TRBJ2-7; 9 nucleotides line up with TRBD2. CDR3 in amino acids: CTSSLRGGGTSNEQYF. DNA of the CDR3: TGTACCAGCAGCTTAAGGGGAGGCGGGACTAGCAACGAGCAGTACTTC.